This record concerns one T cell receptor (beta chain) sequence. CDR1 and CDR2 (germline): LNHDA, SQIVND (reference sequence). V gave up 4 bases and J gave up 2 bases; unmatched junction bases: 2. CDR3 length equals 14 residues. In the original processing: Using reference gene primer amplification, nucleated cell counts were estimated. TCRdb's copy holds only in-frame clones and misses some; the assay was immunoSEQ multiplex PCR. The V and J calls and clone size were taken over from that table, and D and trimming were inferred from the DNA. The table records some 120,000 clones, more than 70% of them present only once. The data stem from a study of blood T cell repertoires in COVID-19.

Sequencing was carried out using peripheral blood. The chain is built from TRBV19 and TRBJ1-2; 9 bases agree with TRBD1. This clonotype was obtained from a man older than 75 with active or convalescent COVID-19. In DNA form, the CDR3 reads TGTGCCAGTAGTACCGGACAGGGGAACTATGGCTACACCTTC. Amino acids: CASSTGQGNYGYTF.